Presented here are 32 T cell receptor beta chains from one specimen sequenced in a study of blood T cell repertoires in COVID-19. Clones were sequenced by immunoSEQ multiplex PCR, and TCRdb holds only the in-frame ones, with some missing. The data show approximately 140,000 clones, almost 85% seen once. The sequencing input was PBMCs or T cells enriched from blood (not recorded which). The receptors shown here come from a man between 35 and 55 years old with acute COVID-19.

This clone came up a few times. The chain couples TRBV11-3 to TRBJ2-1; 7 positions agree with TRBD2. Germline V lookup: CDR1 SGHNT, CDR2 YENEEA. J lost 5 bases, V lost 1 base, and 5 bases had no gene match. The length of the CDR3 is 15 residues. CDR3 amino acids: CASSLGGSSDNEQFF. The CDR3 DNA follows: TGTGCCAGCAGCTTAGGCGGGAGTTCTGACAATGAGCAGTTCTTC.

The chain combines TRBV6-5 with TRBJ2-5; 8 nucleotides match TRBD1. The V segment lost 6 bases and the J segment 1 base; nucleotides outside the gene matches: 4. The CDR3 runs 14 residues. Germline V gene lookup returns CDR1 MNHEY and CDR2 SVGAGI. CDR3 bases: TGTGCCAGCAGCCTACAGGGGGGCCAAGAGACCCAGTACTTC. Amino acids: CASSLQGGQETQYF.

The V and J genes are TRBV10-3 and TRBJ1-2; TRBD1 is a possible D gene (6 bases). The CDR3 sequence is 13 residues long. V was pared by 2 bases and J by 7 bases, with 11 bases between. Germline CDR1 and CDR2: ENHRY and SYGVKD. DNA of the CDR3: TGTGCCATCAGTGAGGCGCACAGGGCTGGCTACACCTTC. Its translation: CAISEAHRAGYTF.

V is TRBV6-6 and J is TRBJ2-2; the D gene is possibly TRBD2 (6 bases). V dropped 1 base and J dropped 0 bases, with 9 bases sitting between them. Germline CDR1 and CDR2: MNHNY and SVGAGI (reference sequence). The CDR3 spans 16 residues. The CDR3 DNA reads TGTGCCAGCAGTTACTTCGGGACTTCGAACACCGGGGAGCTGTTTTTT. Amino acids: CASSYFGTSNTGELFF.

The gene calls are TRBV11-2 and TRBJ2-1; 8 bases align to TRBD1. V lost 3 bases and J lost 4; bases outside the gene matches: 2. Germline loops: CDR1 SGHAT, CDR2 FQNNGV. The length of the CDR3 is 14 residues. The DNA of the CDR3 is TGTGCCAGCAGCTTCGGGACAGGATACAATGAGCAGTTCTTC. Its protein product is CASSFGTGYNEQFF.

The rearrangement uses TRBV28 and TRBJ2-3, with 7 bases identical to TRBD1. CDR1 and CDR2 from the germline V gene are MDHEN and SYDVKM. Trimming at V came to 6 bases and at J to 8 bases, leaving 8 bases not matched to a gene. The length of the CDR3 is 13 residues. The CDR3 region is CASSSHRQGTQYF. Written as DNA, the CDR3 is TGTGCCAGCAGCTCCCATCGACAGGGTACGCAGTATTTT. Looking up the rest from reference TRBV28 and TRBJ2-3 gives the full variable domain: DVKVTQSSRYLVKRTGEKVFLECVQDMDHENMFWYRQDPGLGLRLIYFSYDVKMKEKGDIPEGYSVSREKKERFSLILESASTNQTSMYLCASSSHRQGTQYFGPGTRLTVL.

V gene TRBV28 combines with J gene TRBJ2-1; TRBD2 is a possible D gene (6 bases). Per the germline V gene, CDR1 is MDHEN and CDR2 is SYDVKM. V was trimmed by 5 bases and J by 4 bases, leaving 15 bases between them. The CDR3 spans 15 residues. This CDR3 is CASSLSGFWYNEQFF. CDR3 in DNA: TGTGCCAGCAGTCTTAGCGGTTTTTGGTACAATGAGCAGTTCTTC.

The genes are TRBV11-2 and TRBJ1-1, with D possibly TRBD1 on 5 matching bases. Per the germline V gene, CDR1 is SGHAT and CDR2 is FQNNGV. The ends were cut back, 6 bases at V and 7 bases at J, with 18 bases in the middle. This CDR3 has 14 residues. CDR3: CASSQEAGVGEAFF. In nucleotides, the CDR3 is TGTGCCAGCAGTCAGGAAGCGGGGGTCGGTGAAGCTTTCTTT.

The CDR3: CASSLVGSNSNQPQHF. Here the CDR3 DNA reads TGTGCCAGCAGCTTGGTAGGGAGTAATAGCAATCAGCCCCAGCATTTT. V is TRBV7-2 and J is TRBJ1-5; D is unresolved. Germline V lookup: CDR1 SGHTA, CDR2 FQGNSA. The CDR3 extends over 16 amino acids. Deletions cut 3 bases from V and 0 bases from J, with 12 bases between.

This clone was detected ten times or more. CDR3 residues: CASSLDWRTRGGELFF. CDR3 DNA sequence: TGTGCCAGCAGCCTCGACTGGAGGACCAGGGGCGGGGAGCTGTTTTTT. The chain links TRBV5-5 to TRBJ2-2; TRBD1 might be the D (6 bases). The CDR3 totals 16 residues. Trimming took 4 bases from V and 7 from J, leaving 20 bases between them. Germline lookup yields CDR1 SGHKS and CDR2 YYEKEE (reference sequence).

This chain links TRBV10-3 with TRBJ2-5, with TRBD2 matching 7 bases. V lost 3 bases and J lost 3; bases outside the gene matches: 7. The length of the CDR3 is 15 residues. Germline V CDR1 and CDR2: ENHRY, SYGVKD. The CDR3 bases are TGTGCCATCAGTGACCCCGGGACTATCAAAGAGACCCAGTACTTC. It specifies CAISDPGTIKETQYF.

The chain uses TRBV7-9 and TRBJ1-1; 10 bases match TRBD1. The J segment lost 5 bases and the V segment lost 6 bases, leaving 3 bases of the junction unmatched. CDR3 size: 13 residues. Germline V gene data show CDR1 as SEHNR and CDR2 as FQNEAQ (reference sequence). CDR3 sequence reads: CASRGTGATEAFF. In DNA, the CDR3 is TGTGCCAGCAGAGGGACAGGGGCTACTGAAGCTTTCTTT.

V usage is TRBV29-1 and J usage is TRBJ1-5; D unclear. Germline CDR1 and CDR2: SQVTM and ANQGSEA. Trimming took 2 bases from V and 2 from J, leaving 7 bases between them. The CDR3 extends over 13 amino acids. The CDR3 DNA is TGCAGCGTTGAATACGGGGGCAATCAGCCCCAGCATTTT. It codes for CSVEYGGNQPQHF.

This CDR3 reads CASSEALGGRSETQYF. The CDR3 DNA is TGTGCCAGCAGTGAAGCGCTCGGGGGGCGGAGCGAGACCCAGTACTTC. V is TRBV6-1 and J is TRBJ2-5, with a tentative D call TRBD2 (7 bases). The germline V gene encodes CDR1 MNHNS and CDR2 SASEGT. The germline V and J ends were trimmed by 0 bases and 5 bases, with 16 bases remaining between them. The CDR3 runs to 16 residues.

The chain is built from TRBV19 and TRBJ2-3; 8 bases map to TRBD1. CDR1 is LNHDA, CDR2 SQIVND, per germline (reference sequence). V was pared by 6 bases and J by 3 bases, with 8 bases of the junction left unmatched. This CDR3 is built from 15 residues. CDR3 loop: CASSTDRDRTDTQYF. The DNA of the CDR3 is TGTGCCAGTAGCACGGACAGGGATCGGACAGATACGCAGTATTTT.

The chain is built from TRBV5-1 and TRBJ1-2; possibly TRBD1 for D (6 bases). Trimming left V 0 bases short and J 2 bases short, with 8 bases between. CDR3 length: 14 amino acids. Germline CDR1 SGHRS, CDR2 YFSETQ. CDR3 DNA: TGCGCCAGCAGCTTGGACGGACAGAACTATGGCTACACCTTC. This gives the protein CASSLDGQNYGYTF.

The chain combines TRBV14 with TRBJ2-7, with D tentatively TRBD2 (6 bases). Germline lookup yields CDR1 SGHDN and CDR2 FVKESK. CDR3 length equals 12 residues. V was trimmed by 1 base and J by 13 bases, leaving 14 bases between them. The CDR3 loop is CASSQGGAQSYF. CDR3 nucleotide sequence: TGTGCCAGCAGCCAAGGCGGGGCGCAGTCATACTTC.

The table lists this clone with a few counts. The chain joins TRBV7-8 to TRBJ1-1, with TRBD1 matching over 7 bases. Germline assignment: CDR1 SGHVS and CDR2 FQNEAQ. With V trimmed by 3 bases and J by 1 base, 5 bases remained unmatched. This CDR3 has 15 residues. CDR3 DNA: TGTGCCAGCAGCTTGCAGACAGGGTCGAACACTGAAGCTTTCTTT. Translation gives CASSLQTGSNTEAFF.

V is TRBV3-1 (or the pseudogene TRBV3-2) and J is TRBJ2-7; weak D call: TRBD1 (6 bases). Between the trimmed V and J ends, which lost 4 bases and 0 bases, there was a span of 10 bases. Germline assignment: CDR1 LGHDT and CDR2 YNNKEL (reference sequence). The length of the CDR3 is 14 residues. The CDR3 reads CASSPDRNSYEQYF. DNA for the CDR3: TGTGCCAGCAGCCCTGACAGGAACTCCTACGAGCAGTACTTC.

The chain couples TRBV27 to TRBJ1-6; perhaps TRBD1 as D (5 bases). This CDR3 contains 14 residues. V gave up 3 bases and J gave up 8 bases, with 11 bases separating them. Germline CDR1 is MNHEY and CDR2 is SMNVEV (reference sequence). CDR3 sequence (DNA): TGTGCCAGCAGTTTGGCGGGGGTTGATTCACCCCTCCACTTT. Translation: CASSLAGVDSPLHF.

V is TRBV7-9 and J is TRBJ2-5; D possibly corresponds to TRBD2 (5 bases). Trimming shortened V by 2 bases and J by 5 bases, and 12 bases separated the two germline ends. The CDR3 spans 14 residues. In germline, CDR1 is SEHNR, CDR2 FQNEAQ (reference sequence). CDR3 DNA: TGTGCCAGCAGCTTAAGAGGGCAGCCGGAGACCCAGTACTTC. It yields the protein CASSLRGQPETQYF.

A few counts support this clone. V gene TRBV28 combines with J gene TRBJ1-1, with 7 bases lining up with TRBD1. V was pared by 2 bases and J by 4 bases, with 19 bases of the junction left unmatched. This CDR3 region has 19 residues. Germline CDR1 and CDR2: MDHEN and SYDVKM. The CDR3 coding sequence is TGTGCCAGCAGTTTACCGAAGGGGGGCCGAAGGGGGCGCACCACTGAAGCTTTCTTT. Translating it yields CASSLPKGGRRGRTTEAFF.

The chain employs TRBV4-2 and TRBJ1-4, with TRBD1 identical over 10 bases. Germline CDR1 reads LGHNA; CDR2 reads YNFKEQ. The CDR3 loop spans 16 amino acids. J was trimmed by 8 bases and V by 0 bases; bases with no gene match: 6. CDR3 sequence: CASSQDYGTGEEKLFF. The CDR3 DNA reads TGTGCCAGCAGCCAAGATTACGGGACAGGGGAAGAAAAACTGTTTTTT.

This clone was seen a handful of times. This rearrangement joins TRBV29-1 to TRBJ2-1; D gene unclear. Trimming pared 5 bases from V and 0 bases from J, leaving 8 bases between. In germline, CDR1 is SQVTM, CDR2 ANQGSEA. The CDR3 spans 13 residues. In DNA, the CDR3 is TGCAGCGTTTACTTGAGCTCCTACAATGAGCAGTTCTTC. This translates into CSVYLSSYNEQFF.

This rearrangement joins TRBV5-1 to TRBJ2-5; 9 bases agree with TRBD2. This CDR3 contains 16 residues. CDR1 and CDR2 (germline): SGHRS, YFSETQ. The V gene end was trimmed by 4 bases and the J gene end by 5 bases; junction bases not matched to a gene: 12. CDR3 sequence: CASSPTVAGVDETQYF. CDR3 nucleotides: TGCGCCAGCAGCCCTACGGTAGCGGGGGTCGACGAGACCCAGTACTTC.

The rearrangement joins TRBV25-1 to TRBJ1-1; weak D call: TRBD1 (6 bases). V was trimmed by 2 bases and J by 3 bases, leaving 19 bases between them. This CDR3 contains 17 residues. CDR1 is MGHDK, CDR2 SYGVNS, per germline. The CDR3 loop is CASSETPTGRADTEAFF. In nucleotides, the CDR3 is TGTGCCAGCAGTGAAACTCCGACAGGAAGGGCGGACACTGAAGCTTTCTTT.

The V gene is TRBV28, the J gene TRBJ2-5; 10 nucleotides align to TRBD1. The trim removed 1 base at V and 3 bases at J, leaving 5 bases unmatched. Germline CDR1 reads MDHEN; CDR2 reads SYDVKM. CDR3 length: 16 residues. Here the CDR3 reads CASSLLGDRGKETQYF. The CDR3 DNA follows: TGTGCCAGCAGTTTATTGGGGGACAGGGGTAAAGAGACCCAGTACTTC.

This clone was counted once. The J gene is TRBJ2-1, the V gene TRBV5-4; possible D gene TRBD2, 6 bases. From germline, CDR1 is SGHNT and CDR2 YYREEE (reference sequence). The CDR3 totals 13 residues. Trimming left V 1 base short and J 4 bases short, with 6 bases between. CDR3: CASSLLAYNEQFF. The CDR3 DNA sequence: TGTGCCAGCAGCTTGCTAGCGTACAATGAGCAGTTCTTC.

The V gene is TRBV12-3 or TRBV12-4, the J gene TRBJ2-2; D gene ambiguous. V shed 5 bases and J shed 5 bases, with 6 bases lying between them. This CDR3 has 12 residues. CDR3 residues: CASSTRTGELFF. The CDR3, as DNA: TGTGCCAGCAGTACCCGGACCGGGGAGCTGTTTTTT.

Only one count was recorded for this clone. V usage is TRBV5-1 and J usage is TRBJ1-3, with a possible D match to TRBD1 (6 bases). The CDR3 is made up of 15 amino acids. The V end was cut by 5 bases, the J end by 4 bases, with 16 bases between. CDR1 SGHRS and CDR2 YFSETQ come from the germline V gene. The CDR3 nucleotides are TGCGCCAGCAGGCCGGATGGGGGGGCCGGAAACACCATATATTTT. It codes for CASRPDGGAGNTIYF. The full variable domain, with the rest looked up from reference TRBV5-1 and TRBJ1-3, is KAGVTQTPRYLIKTRGQQVTLSCSPISGHRSVSWYQQTPGQGLQFLFEYFSETQRNKGNFPGRFSGRQFSNSRSEMNVSTLELGDSALYLCASRPDGGAGNTIYFGEGSWLTVV.

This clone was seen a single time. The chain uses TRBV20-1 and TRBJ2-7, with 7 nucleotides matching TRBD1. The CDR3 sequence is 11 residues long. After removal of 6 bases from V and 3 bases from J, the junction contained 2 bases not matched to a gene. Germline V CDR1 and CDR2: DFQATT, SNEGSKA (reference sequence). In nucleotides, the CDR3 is TGCAGTGCAAACAGGGGCTACGAGCAGTACTTC. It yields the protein CSANRGYEQYF.

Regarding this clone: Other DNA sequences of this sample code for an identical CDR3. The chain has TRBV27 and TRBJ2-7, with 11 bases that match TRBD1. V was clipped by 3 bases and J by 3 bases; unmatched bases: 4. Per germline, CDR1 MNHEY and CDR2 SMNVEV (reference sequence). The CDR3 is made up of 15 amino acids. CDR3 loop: CASSFTGTGGYEQYF. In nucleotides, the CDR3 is TGTGCCAGCAGTTTTACCGGGACAGGGGGCTACGAGCAGTACTTC.